Listed below are T cell receptor beta chains from one sample, sequenced in a study of blood T cell repertoires in COVID-19. TCRdb keeps only in-frame clones here, not all; method: immunoSEQ multiplex PCR. The table lists hundreds of thousands of clones, 70% to 90% of them singletons, with approximately 1.8% in the top ten. Source material: PBMCs or T cells enriched from blood (not recorded which). Receptors originate from a man in his forties or fifties in a cohort exposed to, infected with or recovered from COVID-19 (not recorded which). The CDR3 runs from the conserved cysteine through the conserved F or W. Fields, in order: D gene, V gene, clone size, J gene, CDR3 protein, CDR3 DNA. A D gene is named only where the DNA matches it firmly. For some rows the clone size is stated as once, few or many, or as a class when expanded; others skip it.

-,TRBV19,-,TRBJ2-2,CASSIAWLRRGTGELFF,TGTGCCAGTAGTATAGCCTGGCTCCGAAGGGGGACCGGGGAGCTGTTTTTT
-,TRBV18,-,TRBJ1-5,CASSLLSQGDQPQHF,TGTGCCAGCTCACTTTTATCCCAGGGTGATCAGCCCCAGCATTTT
-,TRBV18,-,TRBJ1-1,CASSPGGFGAEAFF,TGTGCCAGCTCACCAGGAGGGTTTGGAGCTGAAGCTTTCTTT
TRBD1,TRBV29-1,-,TRBJ2-7,CSVVQDRAYEQYF,TGCAGCGTCGTCCAGGACAGGGCCTACGAGCAGTACTTC
-,TRBV6-5,once,TRBJ1-1,CASNTYRDLSFF,TGTGCCAGCAACACCTACAGGGATTTATCTTTCTTT
-,TRBV4-2,-,TRBJ2-7,CASSQDRRSGEQYF,TGTGCCAGCAGCCAAGATCGGCGGTCGGGCGAGCAGTACTTC
TRBD2,TRBV5-4,-,TRBJ2-5,CASSPTSGSRETQYF,TGTGCCAGCAGCCCGACTAGCGGGAGTCGGGAGACCCAGTACTTC
-,TRBV6-1,-,TRBJ2-3,CASSELPDTQYF,TGTGCCAGCAGTGAACTCCCAGATACGCAGTATTTT
-,TRBV5-4,once,TRBJ2-3,CASSSAGTIKTDTQYF,TGTGCCAGCAGCTCGGCCGGGACAATTAAGACAGATACGCAGTATTTT
-,TRBV12-2,many,TRBJ2-5,CASRLSPRGQETQYF,TGTGCAAGTCGCTTAAGCCCCCGGGGCCAAGAGACCCAGTACTTC
-,TRBV28,-,TRBJ1-1,CASSLRQTEAFF,TGTGCCAGCAGTCTCAGACAGACTGAAGCTTTCTTT
TRBD1,TRBV6-5,-,TRBJ2-7,CASTSGTGLYEQYF,TGTGCCAGCACCTCCGGGACAGGGTTATACGAGCAGTACTTC
TRBD2,TRBV9,-,TRBJ2-2,CASSVVSGTGELFF,TGTGCCAGCAGCGTCGTTAGCGGGACCGGGGAGCTGTTTTTT
-,TRBV6-5,-,TRBJ1-5,CASSRNRERGQPQHF,TGTGCCAGCAGTAGGAATAGGGAAAGGGGTCAGCCCCAGCATTTT
TRBD2,TRBV7-9,-,TRBJ2-1,CASSSQTSGRNEQFF,TGTGCCAGCAGCTCCCAGACTAGCGGGAGGAATGAGCAGTTCTTC
-,TRBV3-1/TRBV3-2,-,TRBJ2-3,CASSQGGQKYDTQYF,TGTGCCAGCAGCCAAGGGGGACAAAAGTACGATACGCAGTATTTT
TRBD1,TRBV11-1,-,TRBJ1-1,CASSPDRAEAFF,TGTGCCAGCAGCCCGGACAGGGCGGAAGCTTTCTTT
TRBD2,TRBV24-1,-,TRBJ2-3,CATSETSAVTDTQYF,TGTGCCACCAGTGAGACTAGCGCTGTCACAGATACGCAGTATTTT
TRBD2,TRBV3-1/TRBV3-2,-,TRBJ2-1,CASSQEGLAVQQFF,TGTGCCAGCAGCCAAGAAGGACTAGCGGTACAGCAGTTCTTC
TRBD2,TRBV7-8,-,TRBJ2-3,CASSLGGGLAGVADTQYF,TGTGCCAGCAGCTTAGGAGGGGGACTAGCGGGAGTCGCAGATACGCAGTATTTT
TRBD2,TRBV6-5,-,TRBJ2-1,CASRRLAGEGNEQFF,TGTGCCAGCAGGCGACTAGCGGGAGAAGGGAATGAGCAGTTCTTC
TRBD1,TRBV7-8,once,TRBJ2-2,CASRQNRGNTGELFF,TGTGCCAGCAGACAAAACAGGGGGAACACCGGGGAGCTGTTTTTT
-,TRBV6-5,-,TRBJ2-1,CASSSLGGGLLFQFF,TGTGCCAGCAGTTCCCTGGGGGGAGGTCTTCTTTTTCAGTTCTTC
-,TRBV6-5,-,TRBJ2-7,CASSYSRGSYEQYF,TGTGCCAGCAGTTACTCTCGGGGCTCCTACGAGCAGTACTTC
TRBD2,TRBV5-1,-,TRBJ2-1,CASSPGRASSDEQFF,TGCGCCAGCAGCCCCGGGAGGGCCAGTAGTGATGAGCAGTTCTTC
-,TRBV5-1,-,TRBJ1-1,CASSLAVIRNTEAFF,TGCGCCAGCAGCTTGGCGGTAATTAGGAACACTGAAGCTTTCTTT
TRBD1,TRBV5-1,-,TRBJ1-1,CASSSLKGQGNTEAFF,TGCGCCAGCAGCTCTCTAAAGGGACAGGGGAACACTGAAGCTTTCTTT
TRBD1,TRBV7-9,-,TRBJ2-5,CASSPGTGVETQYF,TGTGCCAGCAGCCCCGGGACAGGGGTTGAGACCCAGTACTTC
-,TRBV5-1,-,TRBJ2-2,CASSQGHPNTGELFF,TGCGCCAGCAGCCAAGGACATCCGAACACCGGGGAGCTGTTTTTT
TRBD1,TRBV7-8,-,TRBJ1-2,CASSLVGTGLNYGYTF,TGTGCCAGCAGCTTAGTCGGGACAGGACTTAACTATGGCTACACCTTC
TRBD2,TRBV6-1,-,TRBJ2-3,CASSEVLAGASDTQYF,TGTGCCAGCAGTGAAGTACTAGCGGGAGCTTCAGATACGCAGTATTTT
TRBD1,TRBV6-1,-,TRBJ1-2,CASSEVDRGHGYTF,TGTGCCAGCAGTGAAGTTGACAGGGGACATGGCTACACCTTC
TRBD2,TRBV2,-,TRBJ2-3,CASSEGRLAGSLDTQYF,TGTGCCAGCAGTGAGGGTCGACTAGCGGGAAGTTTAGATACGCAGTATTTT
-,TRBV30,-,TRBJ2-3,CAWSPDSSTDTQYF,TGTGCCTGGAGTCCCGACAGTAGCACAGATACGCAGTATTTT
-,TRBV12-3/TRBV12-4,-,TRBJ1-1,CASSFGAGAEAFF,TGTGCCAGCAGTTTCGGAGCGGGGGCTGAAGCTTTCTTT
-,TRBV2,once,TRBJ1-5,CASSGSGNQPQHF,TGTGCCAGCAGTGGGAGCGGGAATCAGCCCCAGCATTTT
TRBD2,TRBV10-3,-,TRBJ2-3,CAISDGREGTDTQYF,TGTGCCATCAGTGATGGGAGGGAAGGCACAGATACGCAGTATTTT
-,TRBV10-2,-,TRBJ2-1,CASSEFRDEQFF,TGCGCCAGCAGTGAGTTCCGGGATGAGCAGTTCTTC
TRBD2,TRBV9,-,TRBJ2-1,CASSVLSTSGNYNEQFF,TGTGCCAGCAGCGTATTATCGACTAGCGGGAACTACAATGAGCAGTTCTTC
-,TRBV7-2,few,TRBJ1-5,CASSLEGLRNQPQHF,TGTGCCAGCAGCTTAGAGGGGCTGAGGAATCAGCCCCAGCATTTT
-,TRBV19,-,TRBJ1-1,CASNQGRANTEAFF,TGTGCCAGTAATCAGGGAAGGGCAAACACTGAAGCTTTCTTT
-,TRBV2,-,TRBJ1-2,CASTQRADYYGYTF,TGTGCCAGCACCCAAAGGGCGGACTACTATGGCTACACCTTC
-,TRBV28,-,TRBJ1-2,CASSLTGKRDGYTF,TGTGCCAGCAGTTTAACGGGGAAGCGGGATGGCTACACCTTC
TRBD2,TRBV19,-,TRBJ2-7,CATTDIAGGSYEQYF,TGTGCCACCACCGATATAGCGGGAGGGTCGTACGAGCAGTACTTC
TRBD2,TRBV6-5,-,TRBJ2-2,CASEDRTRRSGELFF,TGTGCCAGCGAGGATAGGACTAGGCGCTCCGGGGAGCTGTTTTTT
-,TRBV7-2,-,TRBJ2-7,CASSLEASGFYEQYF,TGTGCCAGCAGCCTAGAAGCCAGCGGGTTCTACGAGCAGTACTTC
TRBD1,TRBV30,-,TRBJ1-1,CAWSVPGRGRTEAFF,TGTGCCTGGAGTGTACCAGGCAGGGGGAGGACTGAAGCTTTCTTT
TRBD1,TRBV6-5,-,TRBJ1-2,CASRRDSNYGYTF,TGTGCCAGCAGACGGGACAGTAACTATGGCTACACCTTC
-,TRBV10-3,-,TRBJ2-1,CATLRDGSYNEQFF,TGTGCCACTCTCCGAGATGGCTCCTACAATGAGCAGTTCTTC
-,TRBV11-3,once,TRBJ1-1,CASSPRGDGHTEAFF,TGTGCCAGCAGCCCCAGGGGTGACGGCCACACTGAAGCTTTCTTT